The rows below give T cell receptor beta chains drawn from one sample of a study of T cells in localized non-small cell lung cancer. TCRdb's table, derived via immunoSEQ multiplex PCR, lists solely in-frame clones and lacks some. Of about 78,000 clones in the sample, just under 85% are singletons; the top ten hold approximately 3%. This sample comprised peripheral blood, obtained before any cancer treatment. All receptors derive from a man between 40 and 69 years old with stage I lung adenocarcinoma. Both conserved end residues are part of each CDR3. The order of the fields is V gene, clone size, D gene, J gene, CDR3 DNA, CDR3 protein. The D gene is left open where the match is weak. Only some rows state a clone size, as once, few, many or a class for expanded clones.

V: TRBV5-1
size: -
D: -
J: TRBJ2-1
DNA: TGCGCCAGCAGCTCAAGCTTCGGGGGATCGGGGAACAATGAGCAGTTCTTC
CDR3: CASSSSFGGSGNNEQFF

V: TRBV29-1
size: -
D: -
J: TRBJ1-1
DNA: TGCAGCGTAGAGATCATGGCGAACACTGAAGCTTTCTTT
CDR3: CSVEIMANTEAFF

V: TRBV2
size: once
D: -
J: TRBJ2-4
DNA: TGTGCCTGGACACGGGGCGTAGCCAAAAACATTCAGTACTTC
CDR3: CAWTRGVAKNIQYF

V: TRBV5-1
size: -
D: -
J: TRBJ1-4
DNA: TGCGCCAGCAGCCCGACTGGATATAATGAAAAACTGTTTTTT
CDR3: CASSPTGYNEKLFF

V: TRBV10-3
size: -
D: -
J: TRBJ1-4
DNA: TGTGCCATCAGGACGGAGGGAGTTGAAAAACTGTTTTTT
CDR3: CAIRTEGVEKLFF

V: TRBV29-1
size: -
D: -
J: TRBJ2-1
DNA: TGCAGCGTCCCCGGGACCGGAAGTTACAATGAGCAGTTCTTC
CDR3: CSVPGTGSYNEQFF

V: TRBV7-6
size: -
D: -
J: TRBJ1-1
DNA: TGTGCCAGCAGCTTATCCTTGGCAGGGACTGAAGCTTTCTTT
CDR3: CASSLSLAGTEAFF

V: TRBV15
size: -
D: -
J: TRBJ1-6
DNA: TGTGCCACCAGAGGGGGTGGGGGCTCTGATTCACCCCTCCACTTT
CDR3: CATRGGGGSDSPLHF

V: TRBV14
size: -
D: TRBD2
J: TRBJ2-1
DNA: TGTGCCAGCAGCCAAGTGTTGGGGCTAGCGGTAGATGAGCAGTTCTTC
CDR3: CASSQVLGLAVDEQFF

V: TRBV2
size: -
D: -
J: TRBJ2-7
DNA: TGTGCCAGCAGATCGGACAGCTACGAGCAGTACTTC
CDR3: CASRSDSYEQYF

V: TRBV6-1
size: -
D: TRBD2
J: TRBJ2-5
DNA: TGTGCCAGCAGCAGACTAGCGGGGAACCAAGAGACCCAGTACTTC
CDR3: CASSRLAGNQETQYF

V: TRBV5-6
size: -
D: TRBD1
J: TRBJ1-1
DNA: TGTGCCAGCAGCTTGTCGACAGGGGGCATTACTGAAGCTTTCTTT
CDR3: CASSLSTGGITEAFF

V: TRBV29-1
size: -
D: TRBD1
J: TRBJ2-7
DNA: TGCAGCGTTTATGCGGGACAGGGGGCCCACGAGCAGTACTTC
CDR3: CSVYAGQGAHEQYF

V: TRBV19
size: -
D: -
J: TRBJ1-2
DNA: TGTGCCAGTAGGAGGCCGGCTGAGGCAGGGGCCAGCTATGGCTACACCTTC
CDR3: CASRRPAEAGASYGYTF

V: TRBV13
size: -
D: -
J: TRBJ2-6
DNA: TGTGCCAGCAGCTCCCTGGTCTCTGGGGCCAACGTCCTGACTTTC
CDR3: CASSSLVSGANVLTF

V: TRBV15
size: -
D: -
J: TRBJ2-7
DNA: TGTGCCACCAGCAGAGATGTCCGGTATGAGCAGTACTTC
CDR3: CATSRDVRYEQYF

V: TRBV19
size: -
D: -
J: TRBJ2-1
DNA: TGTGCCAGTAGTACCTTAGGGGGCTCCTACAATGAGCAGTTCTTC
CDR3: CASSTLGGSYNEQFF

V: TRBV18
size: -
D: -
J: TRBJ2-7
DNA: TGTGCCAGCTCACCAGCCGGGACCGAGACCCTCTACGAGCAGTACTTC
CDR3: CASSPAGTETLYEQYF

V: TRBV19
size: medium-sized
D: -
J: TRBJ1-2
DNA: TGTGCCAGTAGTATAGTGGGGAGCGGCTACACCTTC
CDR3: CASSIVGSGYTF

V: TRBV5-1
size: -
D: -
J: TRBJ1-2
DNA: TGCGCCAGCAGCTTAATAGGACAGAACTATGGCTACACCTTC
CDR3: CASSLIGQNYGYTF

V: TRBV10-1
size: -
D: TRBD1
J: TRBJ1-4
DNA: TGCGCCAGCAGTGACCCCGGACAGGGTGCGGAAAAACTGTTTTTT
CDR3: CASSDPGQGAEKLFF

V: TRBV7-2
size: -
D: TRBD2
J: TRBJ2-5
DNA: TGTGCCAGCAGCTTGAGCGGGCGGGGGGAGACCCAGTACTTC
CDR3: CASSLSGRGETQYF

V: TRBV19
size: -
D: TRBD1
J: TRBJ2-2
DNA: TGTGCCAGTAGTACGGGACAGGGAACGAACACCGGGGAGCTGTTTTTT
CDR3: CASSTGQGTNTGELFF

V: TRBV5-5
size: once
D: TRBD2
J: TRBJ2-7
DNA: TGTGCCAGCAGCCTCGGACTAGCGGGAGGCAAGGCCTACGAGCAGTACTTC
CDR3: CASSLGLAGGKAYEQYF

V: TRBV6-5
size: -
D: -
J: TRBJ2-7
DNA: TGTGCCAGCAGTCGAGGTACCTACGAGCAGTACTTC
CDR3: CASSRGTYEQYF

V: TRBV7-9
size: few
D: TRBD2
J: TRBJ2-5
DNA: TGTGCCAGCAGCTCAGCGGGGTTTGTCCCTCAAGAGACCCAGTACTTC
CDR3: CASSSAGFVPQETQYF

V: TRBV5-1
size: -
D: TRBD1
J: TRBJ1-2
DNA: TGCGCCAGCAGCTTGGGCGGACAGGGCGTCTATGGCTACACCTTC
CDR3: CASSLGGQGVYGYTF

V: TRBV2
size: -
D: TRBD1
J: TRBJ1-2
DNA: TGTGCCAGCAGTGAAGGCCGACAGGGAAGCTATGGCTACACCTTC
CDR3: CASSEGRQGSYGYTF

V: TRBV6-5
size: -
D: TRBD1
J: TRBJ2-7
DNA: TGTGCCACGGAGGGACAGGACGCCTACGAGCAGTACTTC
CDR3: CATEGQDAYEQYF

V: TRBV28
size: -
D: TRBD1
J: TRBJ2-3
DNA: TGTGCCAGCAGTCACCGACAGGGGGCAGATACGCAGTATTTT
CDR3: CASSHRQGADTQYF

V: TRBV6-1
size: -
D: -
J: TRBJ2-1
DNA: TGTGCCAGCAGTGAGGAGTTCTTC
CDR3: CASSEEFF

V: TRBV7-9
size: -
D: -
J: TRBJ2-6
DNA: TGTGCCAGCAGCTTAACGACGGGATCTGGGGCCAACGTCCTGACTTTC
CDR3: CASSLTTGSGANVLTF

V: TRBV30
size: -
D: -
J: TRBJ2-5
DNA: TGTGCCTGGAGTGCATCGACCCAAACCCAGTACTTC
CDR3: CAWSASTQTQYF

V: TRBV28
size: -
D: -
J: TRBJ2-7
DNA: TGTGCCAGCAGTAGATGGGACGTGAGCTCCTACGAGCAGTACTTC
CDR3: CASSRWDVSSYEQYF

V: TRBV10-1
size: -
D: -
J: TRBJ2-5
DNA: TGCGCCAGCAGTGAGCGGGCAGGGAAAGACCCAAAGTACCAAGAGACCCAGTACTTC
CDR3: CASSERAGKDPKYQETQYF

V: TRBV28
size: -
D: -
J: TRBJ2-7
DNA: TGTGCCAGCAGTTTATTCCCTGAGGCAGGGAAGTCCTACGAGCAGTACTTC
CDR3: CASSLFPEAGKSYEQYF

V: TRBV5-1
size: -
D: -
J: TRBJ2-5
DNA: TGCGCCAGCAGCTTTACTAGCCCGAGAGAGACCCAGTACTTC
CDR3: CASSFTSPRETQYF

V: TRBV6-6
size: -
D: -
J: TRBJ2-3
DNA: TGTGCCAGCAGTTACGGGTCGTCTACAGATACGCAGTATTTT
CDR3: CASSYGSSTDTQYF

V: TRBV7-3
size: -
D: -
J: TRBJ2-5
DNA: TGTGCCAGCAGCCAAGGGGGGAGAGAGACCCAGTACTTC
CDR3: CASSQGGRETQYF

V: TRBV27
size: -
D: TRBD1
J: TRBJ1-2
DNA: TGTGCCAGCAGTGCCCGACAGGGAAGATGGCTCGGCTACACCTTC
CDR3: CASSARQGRWLGYTF

V: TRBV6-6
size: -
D: -
J: TRBJ2-7
DNA: TGTGCCAGCAGCCGCGGGACGGATCTCCGAGTCGAGCAGTACTTC
CDR3: CASSRGTDLRVEQYF

V: TRBV4-1
size: -
D: -
J: TRBJ1-2
DNA: TGCGCCAGCAGCCCTGACAGAAACTATGGCTACACCTTC
CDR3: CASSPDRNYGYTF

V: TRBV27
size: -
D: -
J: TRBJ2-5
DNA: TGTGCCAGCAGTCCCCACCCCCAGGGGTACGGGGAGACCCAGTACTTC
CDR3: CASSPHPQGYGETQYF

V: TRBV7-8
size: once
D: -
J: TRBJ1-5
DNA: TGTGCCAGCAGCTTCCGGGCCTCGGGGGGCAATCAGCCCCAGCATTTT
CDR3: CASSFRASGGNQPQHF

V: TRBV7-3
size: -
D: TRBD1
J: TRBJ1-5
DNA: TGTGCCAGCAGCTTAACGGGACAGAGGAATCAGCCCCAGCATTTT
CDR3: CASSLTGQRNQPQHF

V: TRBV6-5
size: -
D: -
J: TRBJ1-4
DNA: TGTGCCAGCGGCAGGGGAGGCTATGAAAAACTGTTTTTT
CDR3: CASGRGGYEKLFF

V: TRBV10-1
size: -
D: -
J: TRBJ2-7
DNA: TGCGCCAGCAGTGAAGGTGGAAGGCAGGGGGTAATAGTCGGGAGCTACGAGCAGTACTTC
CDR3: CASSEGGRQGVIVGSYEQYF

V: TRBV28
size: -
D: -
J: TRBJ2-3
DNA: TGTGCCAGCCTCGACCTAGGACGAGTTGATACGCAGTATTTT
CDR3: CASLDLGRVDTQYF

V: TRBV29-1
size: -
D: -
J: TRBJ2-1
DNA: TGCAGCGTTCTCAGGAGTGGCAATGAGCAGTTCTTC
CDR3: CSVLRSGNEQFF

V: TRBV11-2
size: -
D: -
J: TRBJ1-5
DNA: TGTGCCAGCAGCTTAGGGTCAACCAATCAGCCCCAGCATTTT
CDR3: CASSLGSTNQPQHF

V: TRBV5-4
size: -
D: TRBD2
J: TRBJ2-1
DNA: TGTGCCACCCATTCTCAGACTAGCGGGATCTACAATGAGCAGTTCTTC
CDR3: CATHSQTSGIYNEQFF